This T cell receptor beta chain was captured in a study of T cells in Graves' hyperthyroidism and ophthalmopathy. Study-wide background: Initial diagnosis, before any treatment, was when peripheral blood was collected.

The CDR3 regions of TCR beta were amplified from RNA transcripts. The TCR CDR3 was amplified in a first-round RT-PCR using the HTBI primer set. A single record per CDR3 protein comes from TCRdb applying MiXCR to the multiplex PCR reads. The data hold about 590,000 distinct CDR3 sequences, with approximately 14% observed a single time. The V gene end was trimmed by 7 bases and the J gene end by 3 bases; junction bases not matched to a gene: 8. The CDR3 consists of 14 residues. Study-wide findings and caveats: Blood samples included most of the expanded thyroid clonotypes exceeding 0.001. In the analysis, a 13 V-J model separated ophthalmopathy from stable hyperthyroidism.

Worth noting for this clonotype: Its antigen is currently unknown.

The rearrangement uses TRBV12-3 or TRBV12-4 and TRBJ2-7; 8 positions match TRBD1. The receptor was isolated from a woman aged 25 to 39 with Graves' hyperthyroidism. The sequenced sample consisted of blood. CDR3 coding DNA: TGTGCCAGCACCCAGGGGGCGCTATACTACGAGCAGTACTTC. It specifies CASTQGALYYEQYF.